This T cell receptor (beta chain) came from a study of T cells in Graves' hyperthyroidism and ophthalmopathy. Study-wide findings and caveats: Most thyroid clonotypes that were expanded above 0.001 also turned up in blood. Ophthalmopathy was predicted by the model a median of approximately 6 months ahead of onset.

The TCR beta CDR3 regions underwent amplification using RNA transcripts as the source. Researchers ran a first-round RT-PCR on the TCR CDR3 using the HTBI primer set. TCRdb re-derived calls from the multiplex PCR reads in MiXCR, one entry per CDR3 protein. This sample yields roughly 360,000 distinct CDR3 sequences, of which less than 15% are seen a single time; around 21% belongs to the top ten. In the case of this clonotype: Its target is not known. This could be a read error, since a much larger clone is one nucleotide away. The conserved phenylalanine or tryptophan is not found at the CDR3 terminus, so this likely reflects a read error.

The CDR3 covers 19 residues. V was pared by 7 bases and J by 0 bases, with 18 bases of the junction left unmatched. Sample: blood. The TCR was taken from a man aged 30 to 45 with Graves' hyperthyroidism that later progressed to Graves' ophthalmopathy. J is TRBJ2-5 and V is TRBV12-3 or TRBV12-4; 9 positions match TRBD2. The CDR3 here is CASMTRVASGVEYQETQYL. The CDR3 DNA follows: TGTGCCAGCATGACTAGAGTGGCTAGCGGGGTTGAGTACCAAGAGACCCAGTACCTC.